The subject of this entry is one T cell receptor beta chain. What it binds is unknown. The protocol was immunoSEQ multiplex PCR, while the TCRdb copy is restricted to in-frame clones and leaves out a portion. The repertoire holds more than 110,000 clones, with approximately 84% as singletons. The CDR3 runs 15 residues. CDR1 and CDR2 from the germline V gene are SGHAT and FQNNGV. V was clipped by 2 bases and J by 1 base, with 8 bases between them. The record originates from a study of cytomegalovirus exposure and HLA in healthy donors. Points from the study as a whole: Rarity marked most TCR sequences, yet some public TCRs occurred in many donors. Three CMV-associated chains were confirmed in vitro to be specific for CMV antigens.

The J gene is TRBJ1-4, the V gene TRBV11-2; D perhaps matches TRBD1 (5 bases). This receptor was identified in a woman under 40 in good health and CMV-seronegative. The material sequenced was PBMCs. The CDR3 loop reads CASSLFTGTNEKLFF. The CDR3 coding sequence is TGTGCCAGCAGCTTATTCACAGGAACTAATGAAAAACTGTTTTTT.